This T cell receptor beta chain came from a study of T cells in Graves' hyperthyroidism and ophthalmopathy. Many counts were recorded for this clonotype. Researchers amplified the TCR beta CDR3 regions from RNA transcripts. HTBI primers were employed in a first-round RT-PCR of the TCR CDR3. TCRdb re-analysed the multiplex PCR reads in MiXCR, keeping a single row per CDR3 protein. In the table there are about 720,000 distinct CDR3 sequences, around 15% of which are singletons. The CDR3 has 14 amino acids. Germline lookup yields CDR1 GTSNPN and CDR2 SVGIG (reference sequence). V was clipped by 0 bases and J by 6 bases; unmatched bases: 7.

The V and J genes are TRBV30 and TRBJ2-5, with 7 bases fitting TRBD2. Sequenced: blood. The sequence was obtained from a man aged 18-30 years with Graves' hyperthyroidism. CDR3 in amino acids: CAWSVRGGVKTQYF. DNA for the CDR3: TGTGCCTGGAGTGTACGTGGGGGGGTAAAGACCCAGTACTTC.